The 9 T cell receptor beta chains below all came from one sample that was sequenced in a study of CD8 T cells in ankylosing spondylitis. TCRdb redid the calling of the 5' RACE reads with MiXCR, one entry per CDR3 protein. This sample has a few hundred thousand distinct CDR3 sequences, with 20% found just once. Sequenced: blood, either unsorted or a sorted T cell fraction (not recorded which). These receptors were taken from a male donor with ankylosing spondylitis or in good health (not recorded which).

The sample holds one count of this clonotype. The chain links TRBV12-3 or TRBV12-4 to TRBJ1-1; 7 bases line up with TRBD1. The V segment lost 3 bases and the J segment 4 bases; nucleotides outside the gene matches: 5. The CDR3 loop spans 14 amino acids. The CDR3: CASSLGQQGTEAFF. As DNA, the CDR3 is TGTGCCAGCAGTTTGGGACAGCAGGGCACTGAAGCTTTCTTT.

This sequence joins TRBV30 and TRBJ2-3, with D possibly matching TRBD2 (5 bases). Trimming removed 4 bases at V and 3 bases at J, with 17 bases between. The CDR3 totals 15 residues. From germline, CDR1 is GTSNPN and CDR2 SVGIG (reference sequence). The CDR3 DNA is TGTGCCTGGACAGGACTTCGGGGTGGTACAGATACGCAGTATTTT. Its protein is CAWTGLRGGTDTQYF.

J is TRBJ2-5 and V is TRBV20-1; 9 bases agree with TRBD1. The junction had 7 bases not matched to a gene; V was cut back by 3 bases and J by 5 bases. This CDR3 has 14 amino acids. Germline V CDR1 and CDR2: DFQATT, SNEGSKA (reference sequence). CDR3 region: CSASDRGSGETQYF. The CDR3 nucleotides read TGCAGTGCTAGTGACAGGGGGTCAGGGGAGACCCAGTACTTC.

This clonotype turned up a few times. The chain has TRBV5-1 and TRBJ2-1; 11 positions agree with TRBD2. Germline V CDR1 and CDR2: SGHRS, YFSETQ. This CDR3 is built from 16 residues. The V gene end was trimmed by 0 bases and the J gene end by 3 bases; junction bases not matched to a gene: 2. For the CDR3, the DNA is TGCGCCAGCAGCTTGGCAACTAGCGGGAGCTACAATGAGCAGTTCTTC. This sequence encodes CASSLATSGSYNEQFF.

This clonotype appeared a few times. The rearrangement uses TRBV6-1 and TRBJ1-2; D not resolved. V lost 6 bases and J 4 bases, leaving 15 bases between the germline ends. Germline V lookup: CDR1 MNHNS, CDR2 SASEGT. The CDR3 loop spans 14 amino acids. The CDR3 reads CASREGAVGYGYTF. CDR3 nucleotide sequence: TGTGCCAGCAGAGAGGGAGCGGTTGGCTATGGCTACACCTTC.

Here the CDR3 DNA reads TGTGCCAGCAGCCTAGTTTCATCCGTTGGGACAGATACGCAGTATTTT. Its protein is CASSLVSSVGTDTQYF. The rearrangement joins TRBV6-1 to TRBJ2-3; D unresolved. In germline, CDR1 is MNHNS, CDR2 SASEGT. This CDR3 is 16 amino acids long. Trimming took 6 bases from V and 3 from J, leaving 19 bases between them.

The V gene is TRBV5-1, the J gene TRBJ2-1; D is undetermined. Germline V CDR1 and CDR2: SGHRS, YFSETQ. The V end was cut by 0 bases, the J end by 8 bases, with 9 bases between. The CDR3 loop spans 13 amino acids. The CDR3 spells CASSLAARYEQFF. The CDR3 DNA reads TGCGCCAGCAGCTTGGCTGCTCGGTATGAGCAGTTCTTC.

This clonotype turned up a few times. The chain is built from TRBV29-1 and TRBJ2-1; 10 positions match TRBD2. Germline V gene lookup returns CDR1 SQVTM and CDR2 ANQGSEA. The CDR3 loop spans 15 amino acids. The ends lost 3 bases at V and 0 bases at J; junction bases unmatched: 2. The CDR3 protein is CSVEGLASSYNEQFF. DNA for the CDR3: TGCAGCGTTGAGGGACTAGCGAGCTCCTACAATGAGCAGTTCTTC.

The J gene is TRBJ2-3, the V gene TRBV29-1, with a possible D match to TRBD1 (6 bases). The V end lost 4 bases, the J end lost 0 bases, and 11 bases lay between the germline ends. Germline V gene data show CDR1 as SQVTM and CDR2 as ANQGSEA. The CDR3 consists of 14 residues. The CDR3 reads CSVGHRASTDTQYF. The DNA for the CDR3 is TGCAGCGTTGGGCACAGGGCGAGCACAGATACGCAGTATTTT.